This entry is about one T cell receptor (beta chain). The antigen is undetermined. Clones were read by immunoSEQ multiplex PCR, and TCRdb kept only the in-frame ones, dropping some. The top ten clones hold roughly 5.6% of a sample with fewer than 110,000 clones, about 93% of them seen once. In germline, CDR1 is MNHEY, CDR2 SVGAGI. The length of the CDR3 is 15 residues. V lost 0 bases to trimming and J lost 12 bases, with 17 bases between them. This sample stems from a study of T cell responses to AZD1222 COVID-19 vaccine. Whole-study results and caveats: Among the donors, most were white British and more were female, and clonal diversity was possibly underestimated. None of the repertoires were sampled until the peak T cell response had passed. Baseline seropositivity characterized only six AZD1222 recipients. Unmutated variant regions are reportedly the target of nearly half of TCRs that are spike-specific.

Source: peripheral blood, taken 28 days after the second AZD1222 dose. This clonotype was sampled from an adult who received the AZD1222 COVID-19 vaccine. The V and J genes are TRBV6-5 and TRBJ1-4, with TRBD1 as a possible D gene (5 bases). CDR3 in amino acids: CASSYSQGILGELFF. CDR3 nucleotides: TGTGCCAGCAGTTACTCTCAAGGAATCCTGGGGGAACTGTTTTTT.